Below, one T cell receptor beta chain is given with its context. Participants were aged 18 to 89 years from around 26 US areas. Germline CDR1 MNHNS, CDR2 SASEGT. V shed 3 bases and J 2 bases; nucleotides not matched to a gene: 9. The CDR3 loop spans 17 amino acids. The sample comes from a study of blood T cell repertoires in COVID-19. Data came from immunoSEQ multiplex PCR; TCRdb stores just in-frame clones and leaves some out. There are approximately 230,000 clones in the sample; more than 75% occur only once, and less than 2% lies in the top ten. The sequencing sample was made of PBMCs or T cells enriched from blood (not recorded which). This TCR was sampled from a man in his forties who had recovered from COVID-19. The rearrangement links TRBV6-1 to TRBJ2-3; 9 bases fit TRBD2. The CDR3 sequence: CASSDGSTSGFTDTQYF. The CDR3 DNA reads TGTGCCAGCAGTGACGGCTCGACTAGCGGCTTCACAGATACGCAGTATTTT.